A single sample gave rise to the 3 T cell receptor beta chains below, sequenced in a study of cytomegalovirus exposure and HLA in healthy donors. PCR amplification relied on 60 Vbeta primers (plus 13 Jbeta primers). Profiling relied on immunoSEQ multiplex PCR, and the TCRdb table lists in-frame clones only, not all of them. The repertoire has about 150,000 clones, 60% to 80% of them found once; the top ten carry 0.55% to 0.8%. The sample taken for sequencing was PBMCs. The receptor set was obtained from a male donor in good health and CMV-seronegative.

The chain joins TRBV30 to TRBJ1-2; TRBD1 aligns across 8 bases. V shed 4 bases, J shed 4 bases, and the junction held 17 bases outside the gene matches. The CDR3 totals 17 residues. Per germline, CDR1 GTSNPN and CDR2 SVGIG (reference sequence). DNA of the CDR3: TGTGCCTGGACTCCCGACCCGGGACAGGCTCGAAGCTATGGCTACACCTTC. Its translation is CAWTPDPGQARSYGYTF.

J is TRBJ2-7 and V is TRBV18, with 9 bases that match TRBD1. The V segment lost 5 bases and the J segment 2 bases; nucleotides outside the gene matches: 4. The CDR3 length is 14 residues. The germline gives CDR1 KGHSH, CDR2 LQKENI. The CDR3 is CASSSGTGTYEQYF. The CDR3 bases are TGTGCCAGCTCATCCGGGACAGGGACCTACGAGCAGTACTTC.

This chain joins TRBV11-2 and TRBJ1-2; D is undetermined. CDR3 length equals 12 residues. The V end lost 1 base, the J end lost 7 bases, and 7 bases lay between the germline ends. From germline, CDR1 is SGHAT and CDR2 FQNNGV. The CDR3 DNA reads as TGTGCCAGCAGCTTAGGGAGCCTTGGCTACACCTTC. Protein product: CASSLGSLGYTF.